Given below is one TCR beta chain in context. Its antigen remains unidentified. The data were produced by immunoSEQ multiplex PCR, yet TCRdb's version contains in-frame clones alone and is incomplete. This table holds 300,000 to 400,000 clones, 70% to 90% found once. The data derive from a study of Ad26.COV2.S vaccination and SARS-CoV-2 variants. General study findings and limits: The TCR-based breadth and depth measures might underestimate overall T cell responses.

Per germline, CDR1 MNHNS and CDR2 SASEGT. V trimming: 4 bases; J trimming: 3 bases; junction bases outside the gene matches: 16. CDR3 length: 18 amino acids. The treatment: some 19 received Ad26.COV2.S at low or high dose, single or two shots; a few received placebo; per-sample allocation not given. All samples were drawn on day 63, counting from the first vaccine or placebo injection. Vaccination used an Ad26 vector expressing Wuhan-strain SARS-CoV-2 spike. This TCR was recovered from a person aged 18-65 years who received the Ad26.COV2.S COVID-19 vaccine or a placebo. The material was peripheral blood, obtained in a trial of Ad26.COV2.S vaccine versus placebo. The V and J genes are TRBV6-1 and TRBJ2-7; 9 nucleotides align to TRBD2. The CDR3 DNA is TGTGCCAGCAGTGTAATGAGCGGGGGGCACAACCCGAACTACGAGCAGTACTTC. Encoded protein: CASSVMSGGHNPNYEQYF.